The next 23 T cell receptor beta chains were all read from a single sample in a study of blood T cell repertoires in COVID-19. Generated by immunoSEQ multiplex PCR, the TCRdb table keeps only in-frame clones and is missing some. Among a few hundred thousand clones listed, roughly 87% were seen once. Sequencing was done on a sample of PBMCs or T cells enriched from blood (not recorded which). These receptors were taken from a woman in her 30s who had recovered from COVID-19.

The chain links TRBV18 to TRBJ2-7; the D gene is possibly TRBD2 (7 bases). V was pared by 0 bases and J by 4 bases, with 16 bases between. CDR3 length equals 16 residues. From germline, CDR1 is KGHSH and CDR2 LQKENI. The CDR3 here is CASSPPSGGLNYEQYF. The CDR3 DNA sequence: TGTGCCAGCTCACCACCGTCGGGGGGCCTTAATTACGAGCAGTACTTC.

This rearrangement joins TRBV5-1 to TRBJ2-1; 9 bases map to TRBD1. Germline CDR1 and CDR2: SGHRS and YFSETQ. The length of the CDR3 is 16 residues. V lost 4 bases, J lost 5 bases, and 10 bases stayed unmatched. CDR3 nucleotide sequence: TGCGCCAGCAGCCTTGGGCTGGGACAGGGTAACAATGAGCAGTTCTTC. The encoded protein is CASSLGLGQGNNEQFF.

The chain uses TRBV4-3 and TRBJ2-3, with no clear D. This CDR3 comprises 16 residues. Deletions cut 0 bases from V and 1 base from J, with 11 bases between. Germline V lookup: CDR1 LGHNA, CDR2 YSLEER. The CDR3 DNA is TGCGCCAGCAGCCAAGAGGGCAGCCTCCGCACAGATACGCAGTATTTT. Protein sequence: CASSQEGSLRTDTQYF.

The CDR3 region is CASSVVGNTGELFF. In DNA, the CDR3 is TGTGCCAGCAGCGTAGTTGGCAACACCGGGGAGCTGTTTTTT. This chain links TRBV9 with TRBJ2-2, with unresolved D. Per the germline V gene, CDR1 is SGDLS and CDR2 is YYNGEE. V dropped 0 bases and J dropped 2 bases, with 5 bases sitting between them. The CDR3 has 14 residues.

The chain employs TRBV9 and TRBJ2-3, with 7 bases that match TRBD1. The CDR3 runs to 15 residues. Looked up from germline, CDR1 is SGDLS and CDR2 is YYNGEE. Losses at the gene ends were 4 bases for V and 0 bases for J; bases not matched to a gene: 5. The CDR3 loop reads CASSIRQGSTDTQYF. The DNA for the CDR3 is TGTGCCAGCAGCATCAGACAGGGAAGCACAGATACGCAGTATTTT. Complete variable domain (other parts from reference TRBV9 and TRBJ2-3): DSGVTQTPKHLITATGQRVTLRCSPRSGDLSVYWYQQSLDQGLQFLIQYYNGEERAKGNILERFSAQQFPDLHSELNLSSLELGDSALYFCASSIRQGSTDTQYFGPGTRLTVL.

The CDR3 reads CASSYREEYEQYF. DNA for the CDR3: TGTGCCAGCAGTTACAGGGAGGAATACGAGCAGTACTTC. This chain connects TRBV6-5 to TRBJ2-7; a weak D match, TRBD2 (6 bases). Trimming removed 2 bases at V and 4 bases at J, with 9 bases between. Germline V gene sequence: CDR1 MNHEY, CDR2 SVGAGI. This CDR3 comprises 13 residues.

The CDR3 reads CASSLVGRTLETQYF. Written as DNA, the CDR3 is TGTGCCAGCAGCTTGGTGGGGCGAACCCTTGAGACCCAGTACTTC. The chain employs TRBV5-5 and TRBJ2-5, with D perhaps matching TRBD1 (5 bases). The CDR3 consists of 15 residues. V lost 0 bases to trimming and J lost 5 bases, with 14 bases between them. Germline CDR1 is SGHKS and CDR2 is YYEKEE (reference sequence).

V usage is TRBV5-6 and J usage is TRBJ1-3; maybe TRBD1 (5 bases). This CDR3 is built from 15 residues. Germline V gene lookup returns CDR1 SGHDT and CDR2 YYEEEE. The V end lost 2 bases, the J end lost 4 bases, and 13 bases lay between the germline ends. CDR3 in amino acids: CASSFQGAFGNTIYF. The CDR3 bases are TGTGCCAGCAGCTTTCAGGGTGCGTTCGGAAACACCATATATTTT. Together with reference TRBV5-6 and TRBJ1-3, the CDR3 gives the full variable domain: DAGVTQSPTHLIKTRGQQVTLRCSPKSGHDTVSWYQQALGQGPQFIFQYYEEEERQRGNFPDRFSGHQFPNYSSELNVNALLLGDSALYLCASSFQGAFGNTIYFGEGSWLTVV.

The chain links TRBV27 to TRBJ2-1; 10 positions match TRBD2. CDR3 length: 16 residues. V shed 5 bases and J 4 bases; nucleotides not matched to a gene: 8. The germline V gene encodes CDR1 MNHEY and CDR2 SMNVEV (reference sequence). CDR3 DNA sequence: TGTGCCAGCAGTGGGGTTAGCGGGGGGCTATACAATGAGCAGTTCTTC. Its translation is CASSGVSGGLYNEQFF.

The chain is built from TRBV27 and TRBJ1-1; D possibly corresponds to TRBD1 (5 bases). V lost 1 base and J 3 bases, leaving 9 bases between the germline ends. The CDR3 has 14 amino acids. Per the germline V gene, CDR1 is MNHEY and CDR2 is SMNVEV (reference sequence). The CDR3 region is CASSLFGQHTEAFF. In nucleotides, the CDR3 is TGTGCCAGCAGTTTATTCGGACAACACACTGAAGCTTTCTTT.

V usage is TRBV7-9 and J usage is TRBJ2-2; 10 bases align to TRBD2. The CDR3 has 16 residues. The junction had 10 bases not matched to a gene; V was cut back by 4 bases and J by 8 bases. Germline CDR1 SEHNR, CDR2 FQNEAQ (reference sequence). In DNA form, the CDR3 reads TGTGCCAGCAGCTCTCAGCGGGGGGGTCCGTCAGGGGAGCTGTTTTTT. It yields the protein CASSSQRGGPSGELFF.

The rearrangement links TRBV25-1 to TRBJ1-1; the match to TRBD1 covers 9 bases. The CDR3 covers 18 residues. CDR1 MGHDK and CDR2 SYGVNS come from the germline V gene. V lost 5 bases, J lost 0 bases, and 13 bases stayed unmatched. CDR3 DNA sequence: TGTGCCAGCAGTAACCCCGGGACAGGGTCTTCCATGAACACTGAAGCTTTCTTT. Its translation: CASSNPGTGSSMNTEAFF.

This clone was detected a few times. The chain employs TRBV11-2 and TRBJ2-7; D not certain. Germline CDR1 and CDR2: SGHAT and FQNNGV. Trimming pared 2 bases from V and 4 bases from J, leaving 6 bases between. The CDR3 runs 12 residues. The DNA for the CDR3 is TGTGCCAGCAGCTTAAGCAGGTACGAGCAGTACTTC. It is translated as CASSLSRYEQYF.

Only a few counts were recorded for this clone. CDR3 in amino acids: CASSFPGHVNYGYTF. CDR3 DNA: TGTGCCAGCAGCTTTCCGGGACACGTTAACTATGGCTACACCTTC. The rearrangement links TRBV7-9 to TRBJ1-2; possibly TRBD1 for D (6 bases). The V and J ends lost 3 bases and 1 base respectively, with 12 bases between them. This CDR3 has 15 amino acids. CDR1 and CDR2 from the germline V gene are SEHNR and FQNEAQ (reference sequence).

The chain combines TRBV7-9 with TRBJ2-1; 7 bases match TRBD1. This CDR3 is 16 amino acids long. Germline values: CDR1 SEHNR, CDR2 FQNEAQ (reference sequence). V dropped 5 bases and J dropped 4; count of bases not matched to a gene: 11. CDR3 amino acids: CASSQPAGGGYNEQFF. DNA of the CDR3: TGTGCCAGCAGCCAACCGGCAGGGGGTGGGTACAATGAGCAGTTCTTC.

This chain joins TRBV5-4 and TRBJ1-2, with 11 bases identical to TRBD1. The germline CDR1 and CDR2 sequences are SGHNT and YYREEE (reference sequence). Trimming at V came to 3 bases and at J to 8 bases, leaving 6 bases not matched to a gene. CDR3 length: 14 amino acids. The CDR3 protein is CASSWDRGVLGYTF. The CDR3 region has the DNA TGTGCCAGCAGCTGGGACAGGGGGGTGTTGGGCTACACCTTC.

The chain uses TRBV6-1 and TRBJ1-6; possibly TRBD1 for D (5 bases). V was cut by 4 bases and J by 2 bases, with 12 bases left in between. In germline, CDR1 is MNHNS, CDR2 SASEGT. This CDR3 has 16 amino acids. CDR3: CASSATGTTYNSPLHF. CDR3 bases: TGTGCCAGCAGTGCAACTGGGACTACCTATAATTCACCCCTCCACTTT.

The V call is TRBV2, the J call TRBJ1-3; the D gene is possibly TRBD1 (6 bases). V shed 7 bases and J shed 0 bases, with 19 bases lying between them. CDR3 size: 17 residues. Germline values: CDR1 SNHLY, CDR2 FYNNEI. The CDR3: CASTVPQGLSSGNTIYF. CDR3 nucleotides: TGTGCCAGCACTGTGCCACAGGGCTTGAGCTCTGGAAACACCATATATTTT.

The chain combines TRBV30 with TRBJ2-7; 8 nucleotides agree with TRBD1. The V gene's germline CDR1 is GTSNPN and CDR2 SVGIG (reference sequence). This CDR3 region has 12 residues. V lost 8 bases, J lost 6 bases, and 9 bases stayed unmatched. CDR3 sequence: CAGNRGSGEQYF. The CDR3 nucleotides are TGTGCCGGCAACAGGGGGAGTGGCGAGCAGTACTTC. The complete variable domain, with remaining parts taken from reference TRBV30 and TRBJ2-7, reads SQTIHQWPATLVQPVGSPLSLECTVEGTSNPNLYWYRQAAGRGLQLLFYSVGIGQISSEVPQNLSASRPQDRQFILSSKKLLLSDSGFYLCAGNRGSGEQYFGPGTRLTVT.

This chain connects TRBV6-5 to TRBJ2-7; 11 bases fit TRBD2. The CDR3 runs 15 residues. J gave up 2 bases and V 5 bases, and 5 bases lay outside the gene matches. Germline CDR1 MNHEY, CDR2 SVGAGI. CDR3 residues: CASSLSGGETYEQYF. CDR3 coding DNA: TGTGCCAGCAGTCTTAGCGGGGGGGAGACCTACGAGCAGTACTTC.

The gene calls are TRBV7-2 and TRBJ2-5, with 10 nucleotides matching TRBD2. Germline CDR1 reads SGHTA; CDR2 reads FQGNSA. Germline trimming cut 5 bases from V and 5 bases from J; bases unmatched to any gene: 8. This CDR3 spans 15 amino acids. CDR3 region: CASSQQLAGLETQYF. DNA of the CDR3: TGTGCCAGCAGCCAACAACTAGCGGGGTTGGAGACCCAGTACTTC. The variable domain in full, completed from reference TRBV7-2 and TRBJ2-5, reads GAGVSQSPSNKVTEKGKDVELRCDPISGHTALYWYRQSLGQGLEFLIYFQGNSAPDKSGLPSDRFSAERTGGSVSTLTIQRTQQEDSAVYLCASSQQLAGLETQYFGPGTRLLVL.

This rearrangement joins TRBV5-8 to TRBJ2-7, with no clear D. Germline V gene data show CDR1 as SGHTS and CDR2 as YDEGEE. Trimming shortened V by 2 bases and J by 0 bases, and 24 bases separated the two germline ends. The length of the CDR3 is 19 residues. CDR3 sequence: CASSLKIRSTAAISYEQYF. The CDR3 DNA reads TGTGCCAGCAGCTTAAAAATTCGTAGCACTGCGGCGATCTCCTACGAGCAGTACTTC.

The chain carries TRBV7-2 and TRBJ2-7, with TRBD1 identical over 7 bases. Unmatched junction bases numbered 5, after V lost 7 bases and J lost 2 bases. This CDR3 comprises 13 residues. Per germline, CDR1 SGHTA and CDR2 FQGNSA. In DNA form, the CDR3 reads TGTGCCAGCACCGACAGGGTAACCTACGAGCAGTACTTC. It codes for CASTDRVTYEQYF.